This note documents a single TCR beta chain sequence. Its antigen is not known. The V gene's germline CDR1 is MGHRA and CDR2 YSYEKL. The CDR3 runs 17 residues. V gave up 0 bases and J gave up 2 bases, with 16 bases separating them. The entry originates in a study of blood T cells in healthy people across ages. Overall study: Per every two T cells, about one barcoded beta molecule was captured by template switching.

Per-sample yields of isolated PBMCs were at least 6 million. Study-level points and caveats: For the donors, CMV status was unknown and possibly confounded expanded clonotype changes.

Then a second PCR, running roughly 6 to 12 cycles, was carried out with a sample-barcoded 5' primer and a J-beta primer mix. In TCRdb, the 5' RACE reads were re-called with MiXCR into one record per CDR3 protein. The sample includes fewer than 2 million distinct CDR3 sequences, roughly two fifths seen only once; the top ten take more than 20%. The rearrangement links TRBV4-1 to TRBJ2-5, with unresolved D. The sequenced material came from blood. The sequence was obtained from a human donor in good health. CDR3 nucleotide sequence: TGCGCCAGCAGCCAAGAAGGTGTTCCGGTGGTTCAAGAGACCCAGTACTTC. This translates into CASSQEGVPVVQETQYF.